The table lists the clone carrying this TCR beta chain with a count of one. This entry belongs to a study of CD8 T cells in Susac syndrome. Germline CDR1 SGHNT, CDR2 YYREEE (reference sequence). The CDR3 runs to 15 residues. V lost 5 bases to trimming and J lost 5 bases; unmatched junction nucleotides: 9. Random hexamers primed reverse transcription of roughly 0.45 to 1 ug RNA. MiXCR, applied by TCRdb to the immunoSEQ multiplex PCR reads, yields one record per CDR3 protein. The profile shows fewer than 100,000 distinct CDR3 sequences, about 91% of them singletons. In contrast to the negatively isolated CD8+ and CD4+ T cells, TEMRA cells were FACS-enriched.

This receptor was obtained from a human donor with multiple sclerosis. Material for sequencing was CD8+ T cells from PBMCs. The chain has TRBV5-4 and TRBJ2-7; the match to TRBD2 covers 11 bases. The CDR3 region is CASSRVTSGKNEQYF. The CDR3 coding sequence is TGTGCCAGCAGTCGGGTGACTAGCGGGAAAAACGAGCAGTACTTC.